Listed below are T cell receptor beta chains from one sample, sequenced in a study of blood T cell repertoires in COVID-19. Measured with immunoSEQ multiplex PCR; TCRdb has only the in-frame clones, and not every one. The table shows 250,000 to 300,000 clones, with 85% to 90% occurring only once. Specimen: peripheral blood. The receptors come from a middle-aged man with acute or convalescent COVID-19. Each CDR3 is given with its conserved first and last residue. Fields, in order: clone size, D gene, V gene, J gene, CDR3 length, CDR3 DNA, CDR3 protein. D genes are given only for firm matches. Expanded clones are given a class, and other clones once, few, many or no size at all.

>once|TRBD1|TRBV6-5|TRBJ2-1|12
TGTGCCAGCGGGACAGGGCGAGATGAGCAGTTCTTC
CASGTGRDEQFF
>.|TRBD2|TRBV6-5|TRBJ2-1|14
TGTGCCAGCAGCCCCGGGACTACAAACAATGAGCAGTTCTTC
CASSPGTTNNEQFF
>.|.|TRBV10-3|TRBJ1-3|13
TGTGCCATCAGTGCGACAGATGGAAACACCATATATTTT
CAISATDGNTIYF
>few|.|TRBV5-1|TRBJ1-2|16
TGCGCCAGCAGCTTATCGTCAGGTCTCGCTAACTATGGCTACACCTTC
CASSLSSGLANYGYTF
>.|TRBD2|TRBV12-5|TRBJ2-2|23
TGTGCTAGTGGACCTACTAGTTCTCAGAATCTCAACCCTAGCGGGCTGAACACCGGGGAGCTGTTTTTT
CASGPTSSQNLNPSGLNTGELFF
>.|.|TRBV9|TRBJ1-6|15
TGTGCCAGCAGCGTAGAGGGGGGGTATAATTCACCCCTCCACTTT
CASSVEGGYNSPLHF
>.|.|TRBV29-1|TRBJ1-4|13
TGCAGCGCCAGGTTGGGGGCCAATGAAAAACTGTTTTTT
CSARLGANEKLFF
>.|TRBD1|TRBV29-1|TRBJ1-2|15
TGCAGCGTCAAAACTACGGACAGGATCGGCTATGGCTACACCTTC
CSVKTTDRIGYGYTF
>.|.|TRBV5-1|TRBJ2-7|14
TGCGCCAGCAAAAGCCGACAGGTCATAGACGAGCAGTACTTC
CASKSRQVIDEQYF
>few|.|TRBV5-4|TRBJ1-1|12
TGTGCCAGCAGCTTCGGGGGCACTGAAGCTTTCTTT
CASSFGGTEAFF
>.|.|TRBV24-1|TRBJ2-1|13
TGTGCCACCAGTGCTCCTTCCTACAATGAGCAGTTCTTC
CATSAPSYNEQFF
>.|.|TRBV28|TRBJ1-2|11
TGTGCCAGCAGTTTTAATCGTGGCTACACCTTC
CASSFNRGYTF
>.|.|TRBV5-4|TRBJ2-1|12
TGTGCCAGCAGCTTTTACTCGGATGAGCAGTTCTTC
CASSFYSDEQFF
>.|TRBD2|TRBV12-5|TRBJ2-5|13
TGTGCTAGTGGTCTCACCGGGGGGGCGAAAACGGACTTC
CASGLTGGAKTDF
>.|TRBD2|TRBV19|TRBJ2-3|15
TGTGCCAGTAACATAAGCGGGGTATACACAGATACGCAGTATTTT
CASNISGVYTDTQYF
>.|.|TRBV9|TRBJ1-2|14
TGTGCCAGCAGCGTAGATTTACAGGAGGGTGGCTACACCTTC
CASSVDLQEGGYTF
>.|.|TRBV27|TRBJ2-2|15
TGTGCCAGCAGTTCCTTTAAGGGGGGGGCCGGGGAGCTGTTTTTT
CASSSFKGGAGELFF
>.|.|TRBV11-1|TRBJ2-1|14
TGTGCCAGCAGCGGAGGATATCGATACAATGAGCAGTTCTTC
CASSGGYRYNEQFF
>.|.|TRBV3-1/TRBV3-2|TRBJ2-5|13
TGTGCCAGCAGCCAACAAAGTATCCCAGACCAGTACTTC
CASSQQSIPDQYF
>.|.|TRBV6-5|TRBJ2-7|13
TGTGCCAGCAGTCCCGGGACTGGTTACGAGCAGTACTTC
CASSPGTGYEQYF
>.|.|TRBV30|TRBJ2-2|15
TGTGCCTGGAGTGTATTCGGTCTACCCACCGGGGAGCTGTTTTTT
CAWSVFGLPTGELFF
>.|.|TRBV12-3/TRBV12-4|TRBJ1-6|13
TGTGCCAGCAGCTTCTCGATCGGGTCACCCCTCCACTTT
CASSFSIGSPLHF
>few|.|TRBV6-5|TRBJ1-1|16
TGTGCCAGCAGTTCCCTACCCGGGACACAGAACACTGAAGCTTTCTTT
CASSSLPGTQNTEAFF
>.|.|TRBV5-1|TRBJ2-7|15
TGCGCCAGCAGCGTAGACAGTTTAAGCTCCTACGAGCAGTACTTC
CASSVDSLSSYEQYF
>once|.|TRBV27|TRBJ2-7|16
TGTGCCAGCAGTTCGTCAGGGGCCCGGCGGGGGTACGAGCAGTACTTC
CASSSSGARRGYEQYF
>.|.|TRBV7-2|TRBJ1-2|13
TGTGCCAGCAGCTCCAGGCCTGCCTATGGCTACACCTTC
CASSSRPAYGYTF
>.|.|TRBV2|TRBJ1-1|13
TGTGCCAGCAACTTACGGGGAGACACTGAAGCTTTCTTT
CASNLRGDTEAFF
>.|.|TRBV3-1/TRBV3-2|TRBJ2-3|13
TGTGCCAGCAGCTTCGGGGGTACAGATACGCAGTATTTT
CASSFGGTDTQYF
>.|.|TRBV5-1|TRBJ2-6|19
TGCGCCAGCAGCTTGGTCGGCGGGGGCTCTACGGGTGGGGCCAACGTCCTGACTTTC
CASSLVGGGSTGGANVLTF
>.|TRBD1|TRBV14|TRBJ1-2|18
TGTGCCAGCAGCCAAGGGGCAGACAGGGGCCCAATCCCCTATGGCTACACCTTC
CASSQGADRGPIPYGYTF
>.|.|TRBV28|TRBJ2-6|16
TGTGCCAGCAGTGAAGGGGATAGCTCTGGGGCCAACGTCCTGACTTTC
CASSEGDSSGANVLTF
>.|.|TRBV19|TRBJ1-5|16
TGTGCCAGTAGTATAGGGCGGTTTTTCGTGAGTCAGCCCCAGCATTTT
CASSIGRFFVSQPQHF
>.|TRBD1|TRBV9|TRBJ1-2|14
TGTGCCAGCAGCGAGACAGGGGGGAACTATGGCTACACCTTC
CASSETGGNYGYTF
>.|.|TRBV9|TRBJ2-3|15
TGTGCCAGCAGTGCGACAACAGCTAGCACAGATACGCAGTATTTT
CASSATTASTDTQYF
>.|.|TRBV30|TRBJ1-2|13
TGTGCCTGGAGCGGGAAGTCCCGGTATGGCTACACCTTC
CAWSGKSRYGYTF
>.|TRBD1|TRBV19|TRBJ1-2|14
TGTGCCGGACCCGGGACAGGGGTAGATTATGGCTACACCTTC
CAGPGTGVDYGYTF
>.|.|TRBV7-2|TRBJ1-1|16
TGTGCCAGCAGCCCCTTATACGGGACAAGGGACGGTGAAGCTTTCTTT
CASSPLYGTRDGEAFF
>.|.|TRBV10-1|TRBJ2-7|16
TGCGCCAGCGGATTAACCGGAGCGGACGGTACCTACGAGCAGTACTTC
CASGLTGADGTYEQYF
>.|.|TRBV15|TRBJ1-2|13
TGTGCCACCAGCAGGGTAACAGGGTCAGGCTACACCTTC
CATSRVTGSGYTF
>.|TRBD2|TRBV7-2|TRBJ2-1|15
TGTGCCAGCAGCTTAGGGACTAGCGGGGCGGGTGAGCAGTTCTTC
CASSLGTSGAGEQFF
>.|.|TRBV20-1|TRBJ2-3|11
TGCAGTGCTTTAAGCACAGATACGCAGTATTTT
CSALSTDTQYF
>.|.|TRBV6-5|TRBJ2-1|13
TGTGCCAGCAGAAAGACAGCTAACAATGAGCAGTTCTTC
CASRKTANNEQFF
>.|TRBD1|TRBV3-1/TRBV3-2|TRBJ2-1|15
TGTGCCAGCAGCCTACAGGGGGCTAGCTACAATGAGCAGTTCTTC
CASSLQGASYNEQFF
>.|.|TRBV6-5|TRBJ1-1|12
TGTGCCAGCAGCCTCGGTCCAACCGGGGCTTTCTTT
CASSLGPTGAFF
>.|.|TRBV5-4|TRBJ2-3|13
TGTGCCAGCAGCCTCTCCAGCACAGATACGCAGTATTTT
CASSLSSTDTQYF
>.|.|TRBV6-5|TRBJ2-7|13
TGTGCCACCCACCCCATCCCGACGGGCGAGCAGTACTTC
CATHPIPTGEQYF
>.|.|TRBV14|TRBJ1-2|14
TGTGCCAGCAGCCAGACTAGGACCAGAAACGGCTACACCTTC
CASSQTRTRNGYTF
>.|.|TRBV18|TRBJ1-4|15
TGTGCCAGCTCCCCTGCACAGGGAACTAATGAAAAACTGTTTTTT
CASSPAQGTNEKLFF
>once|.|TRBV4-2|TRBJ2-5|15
TGTGCCAGCAGCCAAGAAGCACAGCCGTTGGAGACCCAGTACTTC
CASSQEAQPLETQYF
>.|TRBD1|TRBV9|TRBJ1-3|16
TGTGCCAGCACCAAAACCGGGACAGCTACTGGAAACACCATATATTTT
CASTKTGTATGNTIYF
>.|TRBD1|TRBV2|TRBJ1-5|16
TGTGCCAGCAGGGTACAGGGGGCAGATAGCAATCAGCCCCAGCATTTT
CASRVQGADSNQPQHF
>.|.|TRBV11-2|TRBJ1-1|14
TGTGCCTCAAAGGCAGGGCAGTCGTACACTGAAGCTTTCTTT
CASKAGQSYTEAFF
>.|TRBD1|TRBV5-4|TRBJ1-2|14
TGTGCCAGCAGACTGGGACAGGGACGCTATGGCTACACCTTC
CASRLGQGRYGYTF